One sample yielded the 22 T cell receptor beta chains listed below, sequenced in a study of lung T cells in sarcoidosis with Löfgren's syndrome. MiXCR was run by TCRdb on the reads, yielding one entry per CDR3 protein. Of fewer than 80,000 distinct CDR3 sequences listed, about 20% are singletons. Material: CD4+ T cells from PBMCs. All receptors derive from a human donor with sarcoidosis (Löfgren's syndrome or another form), or a control subject (not recorded which).

This clonotype was found many times. At one of its ends the junction is not consistent with the germline gene, which may arise from a read error. The chain joins TRBV4-3 to TRBJ2-5, with a possible D match to TRBD2 (6 bases). The CDR3 runs 17 residues. The germline V gene encodes CDR1 LGHNA and CDR2 YSLEER. The CDR3 region is CASSQDGAGPYQETQYF. The CDR3, as DNA: TGCGCCAGCAGCCAAGACGGTGCGGGACCCTACCAGGAGACCCAGTACTTC.

This clonotype was seen many times. V usage is TRBV28 and J usage is TRBJ2-4; D ambiguous. Germline lookup yields CDR1 MDHEN and CDR2 SYDVKM. This CDR3 has 16 residues. With 7 bases removed from V and 0 bases from J, the gap between germline ends came to 16 bases. CDR3 DNA sequence: TGTGCCAGCACTTCCATGGACGCCGTAGCCAAAAACATTCAGTACTTC. Translated, it gives CASTSMDAVAKNIQYF.

This clonotype came up many times. This chain links TRBV4-3 with TRBJ2-7, with a tentative D call TRBD2 (5 bases). CDR1 is LGHNA, CDR2 YSLEER, per germline. Trimming took 0 bases from V and 3 from J, leaving 12 bases between them. The CDR3 totals 15 residues. For the CDR3, the DNA is TGCGCCAGCAGCCAAGAAGGGCGGGCGGACTACGAGCAGTACTTC. Encoded protein: CASSQEGRADYEQYF.

As for this clonotype: One base away lies a much larger clone, so this may be a sequencing read error. The chain links TRBV18 to TRBJ1-1; D unclear. In germline, CDR1 is KGHSH, CDR2 LQKENI. The CDR3 covers 13 residues. For the CDR3, the DNA is TGTGCCAGCTCCCCGACACTGAACACTGAAGCTTTATTT. Amino acids: CASSPTLNTEALF.

The chain joins TRBV3-1 to TRBJ2-3; D is ambiguous. The V and J ends lost 3 bases and 3 bases respectively, with 13 bases between them. CDR3 size: 15 residues. Germline V gives CDR1 LGHDT, CDR2 YNNKEL (reference sequence). CDR3 coding DNA: TGTGCCAGCAGCCACCGAGACGGTTTGACAGATACGCAGTATTTT. It codes for CASSHRDGLTDTQYF.

For this clonotype: This may come from a read error, since a much larger clone is one base off. J is TRBJ2-7 and V is TRBV7-9; D might be TRBD1 (5 bases). Germline CDR1 is SEHNR and CDR2 is FQNEAQ (reference sequence). The CDR3 has 15 amino acids. Between the trimmed V and J ends, which lost 5 bases and 6 bases, there was a span of 20 bases. CDR3 amino acids: CASSVDSPRMGEQYF. The CDR3 DNA sequence: TGTGCCAGCAGCGTCGACAGCCCCCGAATGGGCGAGCAGTACTTC.

This clonotype was observed many times. The chain combines TRBV20-1 with TRBJ2-1, with D unresolved. The length of the CDR3 is 9 residues. Germline CDR1 DFQATT, CDR2 SNEGSKA (reference sequence). V shed 3 bases and J shed 12 bases, with 6 bases lying between them. The CDR3 sequence: CSARLRQFF. In DNA, the CDR3 is TGCAGTGCTAGGCTCCGGCAGTTCTTC.

This clonotype was counted at least ten times. This chain connects TRBV20-1 to TRBJ1-2; TRBD1 agrees at 7 bases. V trimming: 0 bases; J trimming: 5 bases; junction bases outside the gene matches: 12. The CDR3 covers 16 residues. The germline CDR1 and CDR2 sequences are DFQATT and SNEGSKA (reference sequence). As DNA, the CDR3 is TGCAGTGCTAGAGATAGAGGGGCAGGGGGATCTTATGGCTACACCTTC. This sequence encodes CSARDRGAGGSYGYTF.

This clonotype was counted ten times or more. The gene calls are TRBV28 and TRBJ1-2; 8 bases align to TRBD1. V was pared by 10 bases and J by 4 bases, with 5 bases of the junction left unmatched. The germline V gene has CDR1 MDHEN and CDR2 SYDVKM. The CDR3 totals 12 residues. CDR3 DNA sequence: TGTGCCATACAGGGGGGGAGCTATGGCTACACCTTC. This sequence encodes CAIQGGSYGYTF.

The chain employs TRBV12-3 or TRBV12-4 and TRBJ1-3; no clear D gene. The CDR3 sequence is 15 residues long. V lost 6 bases and J lost 0, with 12 bases in between. CDR3 nucleotides: TGTGCCAGCAGGCAGACTGGCCTCTCTGGAAACACCATATATTTT. Translation: CASRQTGLSGNTIYF.

The chain employs TRBV18 and TRBJ1-5; D is uncertain. Germline CDR1 and CDR2: KGHSH and LQKENI. V was cut by 6 bases and J by 0 bases, with 9 bases left in between. The CDR3 loop spans 14 amino acids. The CDR3 spells CASSTRLSNQPQHF. In nucleotides, the CDR3 is TGTGCCAGCTCTACAAGGCTTAGCAATCAGCCCCAGCATTTT.

Many counts were recorded for this clonotype. CDR3 in amino acids: CASSRPRGGVRPAEQYF. The CDR3, as DNA: TGTGCCAGCAGTAGACCGCGGGGGGGAGTAAGACCTGCCGAGCAGTACTTC. The chain uses TRBV6-1 and TRBJ2-7; 9 bases fit TRBD2. Germline V gene lookup returns CDR1 MNHNS and CDR2 SASEGT. The trim removed 5 bases at V and 6 bases at J, leaving 17 bases unmatched. This CDR3 is 17 amino acids long.

This clonotype appeared many times. The chain joins TRBV6-1 to TRBJ1-5, with TRBD1 as a possible D gene (6 bases). V was pared by 6 bases and J by 4 bases, with 13 bases between. The CDR3 loop spans 14 amino acids. Per the germline V gene, CDR1 is MNHNS and CDR2 is SASEGT. This CDR3 reads CASSGDRLNQPQHF. The CDR3 coding sequence is TGTGCCAGCAGCGGAGACAGGCTAAATCAGCCCCAGCATTTT.

This clonotype was recorded many times. The chain joins TRBV28 to TRBJ1-5, with 9 positions matching TRBD1. With 5 bases clipped from V and 6 bases from J, the junction kept 8 bases outside the gene matches. Per germline, CDR1 MDHEN and CDR2 SYDVKM. CDR3 length: 15 amino acids. The CDR3 region is CASSTSQGAGQPQHF. The CDR3 DNA reads as TGTGCCAGCAGTACATCACAGGGGGCAGGTCAGCCCCAGCATTTT.

This clonotype is medium-sized within its sample. This rearrangement joins TRBV6-1 to TRBJ1-3; tentatively, D is TRBD1 (6 bases). Germline CDR1 is MNHNS and CDR2 is SASEGT. The CDR3 is made up of 13 amino acids. The V end lost 6 bases, the J end lost 3 bases, and 9 bases lay between the germline ends. The CDR3 reads CASSHRDGNTIYF. CDR3 coding DNA: TGTGCCAGCAGCCACAGGGATGGAAACACCATATATTTT.

The chain is built from TRBV5-1 and TRBJ1-2, with TRBD1 matching 8 bases. The J segment lost 0 bases and the V segment lost 0 bases, leaving 7 bases of the junction unmatched. The germline gives CDR1 SGHRS, CDR2 YFSETQ. The CDR3 is made up of 17 amino acids. This CDR3 reads CASSLGTGYRANYGYTF. CDR3 bases: TGCGCCAGCAGCTTGGGGACAGGGTATAGAGCTAACTATGGCTACACCTTC. The whole variable domain, remainder taken from reference TRBV5-1 and TRBJ1-2, is KAGVTQTPRYLIKTRGQQVTLSCSPISGHRSVSWYQQTPGQGLQFLFEYFSETQRNKGNFPGRFSGRQFSNSRSEMNVSTLELGDSALYLCASSLGTGYRANYGYTFGSGTRLTVV.

The V call is TRBV18, the J call TRBJ2-7, with 7 bases fitting TRBD1. Trimming took 8 bases from V and 2 from J; bases not matched to a gene: 21. Germline values: CDR1 KGHSH, CDR2 LQKENI. The CDR3 runs 18 residues. Written as DNA, the CDR3 is TGTGCCAGCGGACAACAGAGACAGGGAATAGGGATAACCTACGAGCAGTACGTC. Protein product: CASGQQRQGIGITYEQYV.

This chain connects TRBV18 to TRBJ2-5, with TRBD1 identical over 10 bases. The CDR3 extends over 15 amino acids. Germline CDR1 reads KGHSH; CDR2 reads LQKENI. J gave up 2 bases and V 6 bases, and 6 bases lay outside the gene matches. The CDR3 DNA is TGTGCCAGCTCGACCGGGACAGGGGCACAAGAGACCCAGTACTTC. Protein product: CASSTGTGAQETQYF.

This clonotype came up many times. This chain uses TRBV20-1 with TRBJ1-1; TRBD1 matches 7 bases. V trimming: 5 bases; J trimming: 2 bases; junction bases outside the gene matches: 5. Germline lookup yields CDR1 DFQATT and CDR2 SNEGSKA (reference sequence). The CDR3 is 13 amino acids. CDR3 DNA: TGCAGTGCTCAAAGACAGGGTAACACTGAAGCTTTCTTT. Translated: CSAQRQGNTEAFF.

The gene calls are TRBV5-5 and TRBJ2-5; tentatively, D is TRBD1 (6 bases). The CDR3 is 13 amino acids. The germline CDR1 and CDR2 sequences are SGHKS and YYEKEE (reference sequence). The ends were cut back, 2 bases at V and 1 base at J, with 6 bases in the middle. CDR3 region: CASSFRGQETQYF. CDR3 sequence (DNA): TGTGCCAGCAGCTTCAGGGGCCAAGAGACCCAGTACTTC.

The chain has TRBV19 and TRBJ1-1; no clear D. V was cut by 7 bases and J by 7 bases, with 13 bases left in between. CDR3 length: 12 residues. Germline assignment: CDR1 LNHDA and CDR2 SQIVND (reference sequence). The CDR3 DNA is TGTGCCAGTACGGCCCATAGGAGTGAAGCTTTCTTT. As protein: CASTAHRSEAFF.

This chain joins TRBV2 and TRBJ1-1, with 7 bases matching TRBD1. This CDR3 spans 15 amino acids. Germline V gives CDR1 SNHLY, CDR2 FYNNEI. Germline trimming cut 5 bases from V and 0 bases from J; bases unmatched to any gene: 6. The CDR3 here is CASSSTGDMNTEAFF. Here the CDR3 DNA reads TGTGCCAGCAGTTCTACAGGGGATATGAACACTGAAGCTTTCTTT.